The 22 T cell receptor beta chains below were found in one sample sequenced in a study of Graves' ophthalmopathy and Graves' hyperthyroidism. CDR3 regions of TCR beta were amplified from RNA transcripts. RT-PCR was first run with HTBI primers, then multiplex PCR in a second round. One entry per CDR3 protein results from TCRdb running MiXCR on the multiplex PCR reads. Here the sample spans roughly 500,000 distinct CDR3 sequences, roughly 14% being singletons. Sequenced sample: blood. These receptors came from a woman under 40 with Graves' ophthalmopathy.

This clonotype was seen at least ten times. The rearrangement joins TRBV6-4 to TRBJ2-4; tentatively, D is TRBD1 (6 bases). There are 14 residues in the CDR3. V lost 5 bases and J lost 6, with 14 bases in between. CDR1 MRHNA and CDR2 SNTAGT come from the germline V gene. CDR3 residues: CASSRQEQGNIQYF. For the CDR3, the DNA is TGTGCCAGCAGTCGACAGGAGCAGGGAAACATTCAGTACTTC.

This clonotype has a handful of counts. The J gene is TRBJ2-3, the V gene TRBV6-1; TRBD2 matches 9 bases. Germline lookup yields CDR1 MNHNS and CDR2 SASEGT. V lost 5 bases and J lost 2; bases outside the gene matches: 5. The CDR3 is made up of 15 amino acids. The CDR3 DNA follows: TGTGCCAGCAGTCCCCCTAGCGGGGCCACAGATACGCAGTATTTT. This encodes CASSPPSGATDTQYF.

There are many counts of this clonotype. This chain links TRBV7-3 with TRBJ2-2; unclear D gene. CDR1 is SGHTA and CDR2 is FQGTGA in the germline V gene. CDR3 size: 13 residues. With 0 bases removed from V and 6 bases from J, the gap between germline ends came to 5 bases. The CDR3 nucleotides read TGTGCCAGCAGCTTAACCGGGCCCGGGGAGCTGTTTTTT. Its translation is CASSLTGPGELFF.

Worth noting for this clonotype: Possible read error: a much larger clone is one base away. The chain joins TRBV27 to TRBJ1-2, with D maybe TRBD1 (6 bases). Germline CDR1 and CDR2: MNHEY and SMNVEV (reference sequence). This CDR3 contains 11 residues. Here the CDR3 DNA reads TGTGCCAGCAGGTCAGGGGCTGGCTACAGCTTC. Protein sequence: CASRSGAGYSF.

This clonotype showed up many times. This rearrangement joins TRBV12-3 or TRBV12-4 to TRBJ2-5, with TRBD2 matching over 7 bases. This CDR3 is built from 15 residues. Trimming took 6 bases from V and 3 from J; bases not matched to a gene: 10. The CDR3 loop reads CASSQPWEGEETQYF. CDR3 in DNA: TGTGCCAGCAGCCAACCCTGGGAGGGAGAAGAGACCCAGTACTTC.

At least ten counts were recorded for this clonotype. V and J are TRBV6-1 and TRBJ1-2; D not certain. With 3 bases removed from V and 0 bases from J, the gap between germline ends came to 5 bases. The V gene's germline CDR1 is MNHNS and CDR2 SASEGT. CDR3 length: 13 amino acids. CDR3 nucleotides: TGTGCCAGCAGTGACACTTCTAACTATGGCTACACCTTC. This encodes CASSDTSNYGYTF.

The chain combines TRBV6-1 with TRBJ2-2; 8 bases are a match to TRBD2. V shed 1 base and J 6 bases; nucleotides not matched to a gene: 4. There are 15 residues in the CDR3. CDR1 and CDR2 from the germline V gene are MNHNS and SASEGT. The DNA for the CDR3 is TGTGCCAGCAGTGAAGACGGGGGGGCCGCCGGGGAGCTGTTTTTT. It translates to CASSEDGGAAGELFF.

This chain links TRBV5-1 with TRBJ2-2; maybe TRBD1 (5 bases). The CDR3 consists of 15 residues. Deletions cut 0 bases from V and 9 bases from J, with 15 bases between. Germline CDR1 and CDR2: SGHRS and YFSETQ. CDR3 nucleotides: TGCGCCAGCAGCTTGGGGGGCGCGACCTTTCGGGAGCTGTTTTTT. It translates to CASSLGGATFRELFF.

This clonotype was seen many times. The chain carries TRBV20-1 and TRBJ2-7; D is ambiguous. CDR3 length: 12 residues. Germline V gives CDR1 DFQATT, CDR2 SNEGSKA (reference sequence). The ends were cut back, 1 base at V and 4 bases at J, with 8 bases in the middle. CDR3 sequence: CSARGSQYEQYF. CDR3 in DNA: TGCAGTGCTAGAGGGAGCCAATACGAGCAGTACTTC.

This clonotype came up a few times. The chain joins TRBV19 to TRBJ1-5; 9 bases fit TRBD1. This CDR3 has 20 residues. Germline CDR1 and CDR2: LNHDA and SQIVND (reference sequence). V lost 1 base and J lost 0; bases outside the gene matches: 13. CDR3 sequence: CASSIGRKTGGLYSNQPQHF. Here the CDR3 DNA reads TGTGCCAGTAGTATAGGCCGGAAGACAGGGGGACTCTATAGCAATCAGCCCCAGCATTTT.

The V and J genes are TRBV20-1 and TRBJ2-4; D gene ambiguous. Germline CDR1 DFQATT, CDR2 SNEGSKA (reference sequence). Deletions cut 6 bases from V and 2 bases from J, with 17 bases between. The CDR3 covers 15 residues. The CDR3 DNA reads TGCAGTGCGTCCTCCGGGCGGCGTTCCAAAAACATTCAGTACTTC. This gives the protein CSASSGRRSKNIQYF.

This clonotype was picked up many times. J is TRBJ1-6 and V is TRBV30; TRBD1 aligns across 7 bases. With V trimmed by 0 bases and J by 7 bases, 3 bases remained unmatched. The CDR3 runs to 14 residues. Germline CDR1 is GTSNPN and CDR2 is SVGIG (reference sequence). CDR3 loop: CAWSVGQINSPLHF. The CDR3 region has the DNA TGTGCCTGGAGTGTGGGACAGATAAATTCACCCCTCCACTTT.

V and J are TRBV12-3 or TRBV12-4 and TRBJ2-7; TRBD1 agrees at 7 bases. CDR3 size: 14 residues. The junction had 10 bases not matched to a gene; V was cut back by 4 bases and J by 7 bases. For the CDR3, the DNA is TGTGCCAGCAGTTCACAGGGGCTACGAGGAGAGCAGTACTTC. Residues: CASSSQGLRGEQYF.

The gene calls are TRBV27 and TRBJ2-5; 8 bases match TRBD1. The J segment lost 4 bases and the V segment lost 6 bases, leaving 10 bases of the junction unmatched. The germline gives CDR1 MNHEY, CDR2 SMNVEV (reference sequence). There are 15 residues in the CDR3. The CDR3 loop is CASSLEVQGAETQYF. DNA of the CDR3: TGTGCCAGCAGCTTAGAGGTCCAGGGGGCAGAGACCCAGTACTTC.

This clonotype was recorded at least ten times. As DNA, the CDR3 is TGTGCCAGCAGCGTAGATCAAGGGATCAGTGGAAACACCATATATTTT. Translation gives CASSVDQGISGNTIYF. The chain couples TRBV9 to TRBJ1-3; D is unresolved. V lost 0 bases to trimming and J lost 3 bases, with 13 bases between them. CDR3 size: 16 residues. Germline values: CDR1 SGDLS, CDR2 YYNGEE.

This clonotype was seen repeatedly, ten times or more. The V call is TRBV11-2, the J call TRBJ1-2; D is unclear. The ends were cut back, 6 bases at V and 0 bases at J, with 17 bases in the middle. Germline V lookup: CDR1 SGHAT, CDR2 FQNNGV. The CDR3 has 16 residues. CDR3 amino acids: CASSRTSGTPNYGYTF. CDR3 bases: TGTGCCAGCAGTCGCACCTCAGGTACCCCTAACTATGGCTACACCTTC.

This clonotype occurred a few times. The chain combines TRBV2 with TRBJ1-2; the match to TRBD1 covers 11 bases. The CDR3 has 15 residues. J lost 8 bases, V lost 4 bases, and 9 bases had no gene match. Germline V gene data show CDR1 as SNHLY and CDR2 as FYNNEI. CDR3 nucleotides: TGTGCCAGCAGTGGCACCGGGACAGGGGGAGAGGGCTACACCTTC. Its translation is CASSGTGTGGEGYTF.

This clonotype was picked up many times. The rearrangement links TRBV6-5 to TRBJ2-7; D ambiguous. The CDR3 covers 13 residues. Germline CDR1 MNHEY, CDR2 SVGAGI. Trimming pared 2 bases from V and 5 bases from J, leaving 10 bases between. Here the CDR3 DNA reads TGTGCCAGCAGTTACCGGTGGGGAAACGAGCAGTACTTC. Translating gives CASSYRWGNEQYF.

In this sample, this clonotype turned up many times. The chain couples TRBV6-1 to TRBJ2-5; D remains ambiguous. The CDR3 contains 13 residues. Trimming took off 3 bases at V and 3 bases at J, with 8 bases between the two ends. Germline CDR1 and CDR2: MNHNS and SASEGT. As DNA, the CDR3 is TGTGCCAGCAGTGACTTCTGGAAAGAGACCCAGTACTTC. Translation gives CASSDFWKETQYF.

This clonotype was recorded at least ten times. CDR3 sequence: CASSYGGVSQPQHF. For the CDR3, the DNA is TGTGCCAGCAGCTATGGGGGGGTGAGTCAGCCCCAGCATTTT. This chain uses TRBV12-3 or TRBV12-4 with TRBJ1-5, with D possibly TRBD1 on 5 matching bases. Trimming shortened V by 6 bases and J by 6 bases, and 15 bases separated the two germline ends. The CDR3 loop spans 14 amino acids.

The chain carries TRBV30 and TRBJ2-2, with D possibly TRBD2 on 6 matching bases. The CDR3 is 13 residues long. CDR1 is GTSNPN, CDR2 SVGIG, per germline (reference sequence). V gave up 1 base and J gave up 7 bases, with 10 bases separating them. CDR3 DNA: TGTGCCTGGAGTGCCCAGGGAGGCGGGGAGCTGTTTTTT. This gives the protein CAWSAQGGGELFF.

This clonotype was observed many times. The chain combines TRBV5-1 with TRBJ2-3; D call uncertain. This CDR3 is 11 amino acids long. CDR1 SGHRS and CDR2 YFSETQ come from the germline V gene. Trimming took 0 bases from V and 6 from J, leaving 2 bases between them. The CDR3 DNA sequence: TGCGCCAGCAGCTTGGATGATACGCAGTATTTT. Protein product: CASSLDDTQYF.